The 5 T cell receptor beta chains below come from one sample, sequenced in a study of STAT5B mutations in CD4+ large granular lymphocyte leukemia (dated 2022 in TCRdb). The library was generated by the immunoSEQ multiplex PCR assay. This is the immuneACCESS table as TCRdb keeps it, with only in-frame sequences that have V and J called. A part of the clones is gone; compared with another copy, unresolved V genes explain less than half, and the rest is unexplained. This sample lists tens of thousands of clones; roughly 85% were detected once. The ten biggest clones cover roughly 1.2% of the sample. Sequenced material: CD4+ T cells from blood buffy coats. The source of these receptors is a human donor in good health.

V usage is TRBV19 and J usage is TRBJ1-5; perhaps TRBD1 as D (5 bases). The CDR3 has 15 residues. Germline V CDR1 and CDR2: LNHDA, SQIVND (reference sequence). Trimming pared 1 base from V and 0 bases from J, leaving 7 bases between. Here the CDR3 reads CASSIGQYSNQPQHF. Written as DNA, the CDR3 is TGTGCCAGTAGTATAGGACAGTATAGCAATCAGCCCCAGCATTTT.

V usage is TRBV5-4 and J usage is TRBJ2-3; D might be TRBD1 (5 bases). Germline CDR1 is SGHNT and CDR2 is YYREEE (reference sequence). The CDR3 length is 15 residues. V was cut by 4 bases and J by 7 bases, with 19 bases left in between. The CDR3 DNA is TGTGCCAGCAGCCCTTCGTCGGACAAGGAAAATACGCAGTATTTT. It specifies CASSPSSDKENTQYF.

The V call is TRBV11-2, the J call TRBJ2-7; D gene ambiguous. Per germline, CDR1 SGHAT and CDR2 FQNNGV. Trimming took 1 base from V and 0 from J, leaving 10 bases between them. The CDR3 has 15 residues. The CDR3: CASSLGILSSYEQYF. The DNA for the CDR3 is TGTGCCAGCAGCTTAGGGATTTTGAGCTCCTACGAGCAGTACTTC. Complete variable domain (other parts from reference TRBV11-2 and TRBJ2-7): EAGVAQSPRYKIIEKRQSVAFWCNPISGHATLYWYQQILGQGPKLLIQFQNNGVVDDSQLPKDRFSAERLKGVDSTLKIQPAKLEDSAVYLCASSLGILSSYEQYFGPGTRLTVT.

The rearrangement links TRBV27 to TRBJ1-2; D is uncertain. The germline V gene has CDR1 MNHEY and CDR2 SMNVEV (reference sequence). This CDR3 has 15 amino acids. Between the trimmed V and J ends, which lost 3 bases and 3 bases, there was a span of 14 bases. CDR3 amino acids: CASSFSSGMYYGYTF. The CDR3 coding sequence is TGTGCCAGCAGTTTTTCAAGCGGGATGTACTATGGCTACACCTTC.

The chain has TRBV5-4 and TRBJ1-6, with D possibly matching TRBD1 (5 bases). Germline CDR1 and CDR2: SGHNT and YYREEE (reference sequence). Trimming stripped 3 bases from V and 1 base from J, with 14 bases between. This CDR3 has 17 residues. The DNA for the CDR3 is TGTGCCAGCAGCTCCGCCCCGGGGGTGTCCTATAATTCACCCCTCCACTTT. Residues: CASSSAPGVSYNSPLHF.